The 12 T cell receptor beta chains below all came from one sample that was sequenced in a study of early T cells in non-severe SARS-CoV-2 infection. A single record per CDR3 protein comes from TCRdb applying MiXCR to the 5' RACE reads. The sample shows 90,000 to 120,000 distinct CDR3 sequences, approximately 10% of them seen only once. Sequencing input: whole blood. The receptors derive from an adult who was a healthcare worker with PCR-confirmed SARS-CoV-2 infection or an uninfected control (not recorded which).

This clonotype came up many times. V is TRBV4-2 and J is TRBJ2-1, with D perhaps TRBD1 (5 bases). The V end was cut by 4 bases, the J end by 9 bases, with 16 bases between. Looked up from germline, CDR1 is LGHNA and CDR2 is YNFKEQ. CDR3 length equals 14 residues. The CDR3 is CASSLGPRSGEQFF. CDR3 in DNA: TGTGCCAGCAGCCTGGGGCCCCGGTCGGGTGAGCAGTTCTTC.

The CDR3 nucleotides read TGTGCCAGCAGCTCCGGGTCAACCTACACCTTC. It is translated as CASSSGSTYTF. The gene calls are TRBV28 and TRBJ1-2; D is unclear. Germline assignment: CDR1 MDHEN and CDR2 SYDVKM. The CDR3 extends over 11 amino acids. V lost 6 bases and J lost 10, with 12 bases in between.

This chain joins TRBV7-9 and TRBJ2-1, with 13 bases lining up with TRBD2. The CDR3 length is 20 residues. Losses at the gene ends were 5 bases for V and 2 bases for J; bases not matched to a gene: 15. Germline V gene data show CDR1 as SEHNR and CDR2 as FQNEAQ (reference sequence). CDR3 sequence (DNA): TGTGCCAGCAGCCTTTACCTACTAGCGGGAGGGCCATCGGCCTACAATGAGCAGTTCTTC. Protein sequence: CASSLYLLAGGPSAYNEQFF. Complete variable domain (other parts from reference TRBV7-9 and TRBJ2-1): DTGVSQNPRHKITKRGQNVTFRCDPISEHNRLYWYRQTLGQGPEFLTYFQNEAQLEKSRLLSDRFSAERPKGSFSTLEIQRTEQGDSAMYLCASSLYLLAGGPSAYNEQFFGPGTRLTVL.

This clonotype was found many times. V usage is TRBV6-5 and J usage is TRBJ2-7; 7 nucleotides match TRBD1. CDR3 length: 13 residues. V dropped 7 bases and J dropped 2; count of bases not matched to a gene: 5. CDR1 and CDR2 (germline): MNHEY, SVGAGI. The CDR3 protein is CASMRTGTYEQYF. The CDR3 region has the DNA TGTGCCAGCATGAGGACAGGTACCTACGAGCAGTACTTC.

Only a few counts were recorded for this clonotype. The chain couples TRBV2 to TRBJ2-1; tentative D call: TRBD1 (5 bases). Germline CDR1 SNHLY, CDR2 FYNNEI. CDR3 size: 11 residues. V gave up 8 bases and J gave up 10 bases, with 12 bases separating them. The CDR3 DNA reads TGTGCCAGCCCAAGGGGCGGAGAGCAGTTCTTC. It is translated as CASPRGGEQFF.

The chain couples TRBV27 to TRBJ2-5, with D perhaps TRBD1 (7 bases). CDR1 is MNHEY, CDR2 SMNVEV, per germline (reference sequence). This CDR3 has 14 amino acids. V lost 6 bases and J 4 bases, leaving 15 bases between the germline ends. For the CDR3, the DNA is TGTGCCAGCAGCCAGGAGGGGGCGGGAGAGACCCAGTACTTC. Its translation: CASSQEGAGETQYF.

A few counts support this clonotype. The chain joins TRBV5-1 to TRBJ2-3; TRBD1 matches 7 bases. V trimming: 4 bases; J trimming: 0 bases; junction bases outside the gene matches: 11. The CDR3 sequence is 17 residues long. The germline CDR1 and CDR2 sequences are SGHRS and YFSETQ. CDR3 in amino acids: CASSLGDSSSSTDTQYF. The CDR3 DNA is TGCGCCAGCAGCCTGGGGGACAGCTCGTCAAGCACAGATACGCAGTATTTT.

The CDR3 DNA reads TGTGCCAGCAGCCAAGTCGGAGGCACAGATACGCAGTATTTT. Translated: CASSQVGGTDTQYF. The V and J genes are TRBV3-1 and TRBJ2-3; D uncertain. Germline-derived CDR1 and CDR2 are LGHDT and YNNKEL (reference sequence). The V gene lost 1 base and the J gene lost 1 base, with 6 bases spanning the gap. CDR3 length equals 14 residues.

The table lists this clonotype with many counts. For the CDR3, the DNA is TGTGCCAGCAGTACCGGGGGGGCCATGGGGCCTCAGGCTTTCTTT. Translation: CASSTGGAMGPQAFF. The V gene is TRBV6-2 or TRBV6-3, the J gene TRBJ1-1; D perhaps matches TRBD1 (6 bases). The ends were cut back, 5 bases at V and 11 bases at J, with 24 bases in the middle. The CDR3 covers 15 residues. Germline CDR1 is MNHEY and CDR2 is SVGEGT.

This clonotype was found many times. V gene TRBV12-3 or TRBV12-4 combines with J gene TRBJ2-3; TRBD2 might be the D (6 bases). This CDR3 is 15 amino acids long. V was pared by 6 bases and J by 5 bases, with 18 bases between. The CDR3 bases are TGTGCCAGCAGCCAAGCGGGTTTGTCGGGAGATACGCAGTATTTT. It encodes CASSQAGLSGDTQYF.

This chain connects TRBV4-1 to TRBJ2-1; no clear D gene. The V gene's germline CDR1 is MGHRA and CDR2 YSYEKL. The CDR3 is 13 residues long. Trimming took off 0 bases at V and 9 bases at J, with 9 bases between the two ends. The CDR3 sequence: CASSQDLVGEQFF. In DNA, the CDR3 is TGCGCCAGCAGCCAAGATTTAGTTGGTGAGCAGTTCTTC.

This clonotype came up a few times. The chain employs TRBV28 and TRBJ2-1; D may be TRBD2 (6 bases). The V end was cut by 2 bases, the J end by 0 bases, with 23 bases between. The CDR3 spans 20 residues. Germline assignment: CDR1 MDHEN and CDR2 SYDVKM. The CDR3 nucleotides are TGTGCCAGCAGTTTAGTACCCGGGACTTCGATGAGAGCCTCCTACAATGAGCAGTTCTTC. Its protein product is CASSLVPGTSMRASYNEQFF.